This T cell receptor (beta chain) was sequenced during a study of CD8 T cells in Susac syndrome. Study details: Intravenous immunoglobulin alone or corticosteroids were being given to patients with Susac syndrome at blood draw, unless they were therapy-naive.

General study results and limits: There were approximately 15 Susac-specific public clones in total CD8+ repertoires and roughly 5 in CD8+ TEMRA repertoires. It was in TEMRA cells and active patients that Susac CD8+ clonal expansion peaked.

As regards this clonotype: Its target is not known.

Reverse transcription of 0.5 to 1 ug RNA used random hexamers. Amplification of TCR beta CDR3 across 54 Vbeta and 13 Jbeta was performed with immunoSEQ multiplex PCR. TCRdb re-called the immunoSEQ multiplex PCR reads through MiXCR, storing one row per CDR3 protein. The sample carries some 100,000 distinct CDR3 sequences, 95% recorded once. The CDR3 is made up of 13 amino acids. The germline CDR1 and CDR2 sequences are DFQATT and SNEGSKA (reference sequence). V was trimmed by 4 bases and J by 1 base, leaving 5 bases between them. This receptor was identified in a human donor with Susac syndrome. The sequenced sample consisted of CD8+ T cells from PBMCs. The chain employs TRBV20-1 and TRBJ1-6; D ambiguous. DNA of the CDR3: TGCAGTGCTATTGGGTCCTATAATTCACCCCTCCACTTT. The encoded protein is CSAIGSYNSPLHF.